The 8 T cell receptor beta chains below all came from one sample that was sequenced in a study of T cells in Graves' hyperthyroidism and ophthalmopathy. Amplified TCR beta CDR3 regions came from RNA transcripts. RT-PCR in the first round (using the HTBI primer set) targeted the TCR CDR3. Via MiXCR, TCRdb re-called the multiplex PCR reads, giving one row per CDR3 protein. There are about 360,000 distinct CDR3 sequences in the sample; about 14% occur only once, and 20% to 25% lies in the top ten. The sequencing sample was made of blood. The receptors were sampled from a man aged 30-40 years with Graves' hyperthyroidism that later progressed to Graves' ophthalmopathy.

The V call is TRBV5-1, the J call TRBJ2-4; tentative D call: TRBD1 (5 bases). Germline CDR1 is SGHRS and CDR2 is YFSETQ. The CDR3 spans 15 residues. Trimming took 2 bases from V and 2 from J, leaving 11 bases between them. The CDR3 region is CASSFDWGSKNIQYF. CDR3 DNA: TGCGCCAGCAGCTTCGACTGGGGCTCCAAAAACATTCAGTACTTC.

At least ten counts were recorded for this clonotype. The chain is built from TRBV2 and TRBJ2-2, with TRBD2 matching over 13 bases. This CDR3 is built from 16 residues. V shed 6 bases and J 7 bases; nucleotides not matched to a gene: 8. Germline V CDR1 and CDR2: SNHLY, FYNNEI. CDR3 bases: TGTGCCAGCAGCCTCAGACTAGCGGGGGGTAACGGGGAGCTGTTTTTT. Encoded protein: CASSLRLAGGNGELFF.

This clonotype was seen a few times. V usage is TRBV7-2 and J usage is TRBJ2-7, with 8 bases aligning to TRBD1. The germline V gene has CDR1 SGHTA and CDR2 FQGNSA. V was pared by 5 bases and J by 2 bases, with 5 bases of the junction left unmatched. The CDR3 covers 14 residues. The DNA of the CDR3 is TGTGCCAGCAGCCATTGGACAGGGACCTACGAGCAGTACTTC. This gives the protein CASSHWTGTYEQYF.

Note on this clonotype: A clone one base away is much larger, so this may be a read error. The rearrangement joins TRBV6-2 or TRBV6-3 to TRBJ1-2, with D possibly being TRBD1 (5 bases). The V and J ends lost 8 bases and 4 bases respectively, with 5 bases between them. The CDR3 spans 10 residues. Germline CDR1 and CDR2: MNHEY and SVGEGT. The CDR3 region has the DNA TGTGCCAGCGGGGGCTATGGCTACACCTTC. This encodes CASGGYGYTF.

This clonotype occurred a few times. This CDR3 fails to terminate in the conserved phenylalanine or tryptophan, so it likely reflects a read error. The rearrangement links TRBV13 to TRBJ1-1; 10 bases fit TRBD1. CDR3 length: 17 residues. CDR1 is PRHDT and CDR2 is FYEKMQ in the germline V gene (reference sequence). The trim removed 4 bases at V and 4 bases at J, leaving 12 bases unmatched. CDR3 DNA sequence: TGTGCCAGCAGCTCGTGGGGACAGGGGAAAACGGGCACTGAAGCTTTCCTT. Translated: CASSSWGQGKTGTEAFL.

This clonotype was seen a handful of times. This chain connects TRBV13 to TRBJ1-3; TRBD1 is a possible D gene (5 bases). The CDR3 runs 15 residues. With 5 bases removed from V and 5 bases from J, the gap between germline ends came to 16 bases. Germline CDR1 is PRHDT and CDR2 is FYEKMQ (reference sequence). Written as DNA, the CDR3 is TGTGCCAGCAGCCCCGGGACCCCTCCAAGAAACACCATATATTTT. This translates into CASSPGTPPRNTIYF.

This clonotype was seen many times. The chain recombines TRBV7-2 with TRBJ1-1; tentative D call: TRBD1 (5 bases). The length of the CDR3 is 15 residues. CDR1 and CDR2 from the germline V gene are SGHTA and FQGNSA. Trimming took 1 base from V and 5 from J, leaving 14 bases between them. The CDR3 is CASSLVRGAETEAFF. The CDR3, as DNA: TGTGCCAGCAGCTTAGTCCGAGGGGCGGAAACTGAAGCTTTCTTT.

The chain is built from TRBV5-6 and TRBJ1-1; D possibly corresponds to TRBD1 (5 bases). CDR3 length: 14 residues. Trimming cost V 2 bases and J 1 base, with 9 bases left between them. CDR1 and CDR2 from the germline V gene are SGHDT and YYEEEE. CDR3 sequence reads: CASSFLRGNTEAFF. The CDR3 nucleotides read TGTGCCAGCAGCTTTCTAAGGGGGAACACTGAAGCTTTCTTT.